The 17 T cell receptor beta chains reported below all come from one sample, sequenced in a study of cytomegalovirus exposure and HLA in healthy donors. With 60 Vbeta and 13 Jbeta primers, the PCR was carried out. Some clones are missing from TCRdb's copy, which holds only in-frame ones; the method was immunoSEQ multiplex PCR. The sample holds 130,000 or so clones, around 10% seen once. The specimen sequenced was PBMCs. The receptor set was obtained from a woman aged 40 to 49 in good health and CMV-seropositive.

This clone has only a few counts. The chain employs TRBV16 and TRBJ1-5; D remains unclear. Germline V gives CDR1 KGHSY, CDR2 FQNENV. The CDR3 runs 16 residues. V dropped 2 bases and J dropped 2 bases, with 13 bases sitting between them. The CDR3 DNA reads TGTGCCAGCAGCCAAAACCCCGCGGGAGGCAATCAGCCCCAGCATTTT. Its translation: CASSQNPAGGNQPQHF.

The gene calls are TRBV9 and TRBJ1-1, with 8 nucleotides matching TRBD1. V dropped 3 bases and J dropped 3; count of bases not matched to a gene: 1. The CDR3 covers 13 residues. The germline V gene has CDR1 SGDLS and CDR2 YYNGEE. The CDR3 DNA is TGTGCCAGCAGCGCCAGGGGGCACACTGAAGCTTTCTTT. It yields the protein CASSARGHTEAFF.

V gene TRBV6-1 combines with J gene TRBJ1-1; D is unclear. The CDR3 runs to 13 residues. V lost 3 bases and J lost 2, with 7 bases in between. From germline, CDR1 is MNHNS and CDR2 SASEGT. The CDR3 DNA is TGTGCCAGCAGTGAGAACAGAAACACTGAAGCTTTCTTT. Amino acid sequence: CASSENRNTEAFF.

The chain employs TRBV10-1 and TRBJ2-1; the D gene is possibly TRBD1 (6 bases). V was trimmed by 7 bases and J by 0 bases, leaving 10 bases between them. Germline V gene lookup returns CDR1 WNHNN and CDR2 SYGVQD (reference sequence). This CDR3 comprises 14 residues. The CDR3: CASMGDTSYNEQFF. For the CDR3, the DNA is TGCGCCAGCATGGGGGACACCTCCTACAATGAGCAGTTCTTC.

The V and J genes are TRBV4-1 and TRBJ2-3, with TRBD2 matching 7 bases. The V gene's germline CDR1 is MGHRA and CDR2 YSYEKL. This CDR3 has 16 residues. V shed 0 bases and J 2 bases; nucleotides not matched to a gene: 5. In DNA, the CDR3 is TGCGCCAGCAGCCAAGAACTAGCGTCTATCACAGATACGCAGTATTTT. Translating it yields CASSQELASITDTQYF.

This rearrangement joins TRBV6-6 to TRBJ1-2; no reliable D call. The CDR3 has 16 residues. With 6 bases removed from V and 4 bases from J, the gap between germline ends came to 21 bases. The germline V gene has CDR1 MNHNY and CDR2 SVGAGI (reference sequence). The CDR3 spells CASRPSDGRELYGYTF. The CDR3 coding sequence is TGTGCCAGCAGGCCATCCGATGGACGGGAACTCTATGGCTACACCTTC.

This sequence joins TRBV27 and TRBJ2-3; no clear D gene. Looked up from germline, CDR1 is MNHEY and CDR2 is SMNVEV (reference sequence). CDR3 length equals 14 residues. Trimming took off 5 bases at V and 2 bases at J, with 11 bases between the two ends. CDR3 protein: CASSLQRFTDTQYF. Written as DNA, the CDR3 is TGTGCCAGCAGTCTCCAACGGTTCACAGATACGCAGTATTTT.

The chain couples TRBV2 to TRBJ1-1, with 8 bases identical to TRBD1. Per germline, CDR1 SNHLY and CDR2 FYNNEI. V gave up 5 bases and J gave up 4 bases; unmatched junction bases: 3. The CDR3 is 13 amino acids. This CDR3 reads CASSFTGGTEAFF. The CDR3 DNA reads TGTGCCAGCAGTTTTACAGGGGGCACTGAAGCTTTCTTT. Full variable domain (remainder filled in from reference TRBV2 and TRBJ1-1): EPEVTQTPSHQVTQMGQEVILRCVPISNHLYFYWYRQILGQKVEFLVSFYNNEISEKSEIFDDQFSVERPDGSNFTLKIRSTKLEDSAMYFCASSFTGGTEAFFGQGTRLTVV.

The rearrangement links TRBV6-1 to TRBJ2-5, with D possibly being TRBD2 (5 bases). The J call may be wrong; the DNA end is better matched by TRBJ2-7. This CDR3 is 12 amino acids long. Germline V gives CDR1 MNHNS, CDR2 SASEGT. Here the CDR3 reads CASSTGYYEQYF. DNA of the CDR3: TGTGCCAGCAGCACGGGGTACTACGAGCAGTACTTC.

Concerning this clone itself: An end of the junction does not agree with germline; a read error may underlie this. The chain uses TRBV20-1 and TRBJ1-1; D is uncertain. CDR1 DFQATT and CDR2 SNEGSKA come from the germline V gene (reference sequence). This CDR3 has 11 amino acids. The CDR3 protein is CSARDPPQWYF. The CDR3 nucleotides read TGCAGTGCTAGAGATCCACCGCAGTGGTACTTT.

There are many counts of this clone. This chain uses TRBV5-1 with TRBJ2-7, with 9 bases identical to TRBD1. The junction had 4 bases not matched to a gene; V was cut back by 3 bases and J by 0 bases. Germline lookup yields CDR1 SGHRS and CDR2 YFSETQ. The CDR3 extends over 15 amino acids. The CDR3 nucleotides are TGCGCCAGCAGCTGGGACAGGGTCAACTCCTACGAGCAGTACTTC. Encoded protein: CASSWDRVNSYEQYF.

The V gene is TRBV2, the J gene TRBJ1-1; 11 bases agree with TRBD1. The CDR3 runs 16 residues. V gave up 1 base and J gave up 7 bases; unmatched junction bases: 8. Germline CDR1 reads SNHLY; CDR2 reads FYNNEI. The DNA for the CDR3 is TGTGCCAGCAGTGAAGTAAAGCTGGGACAGGGGGGTGAAGCTTTCTTT. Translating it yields CASSEVKLGQGGEAFF. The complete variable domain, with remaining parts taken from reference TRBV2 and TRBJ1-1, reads EPEVTQTPSHQVTQMGQEVILRCVPISNHLYFYWYRQILGQKVEFLVSFYNNEISEKSEIFDDQFSVERPDGSNFTLKIRSTKLEDSAMYFCASSEVKLGQGGEAFFGQGTRLTVV.

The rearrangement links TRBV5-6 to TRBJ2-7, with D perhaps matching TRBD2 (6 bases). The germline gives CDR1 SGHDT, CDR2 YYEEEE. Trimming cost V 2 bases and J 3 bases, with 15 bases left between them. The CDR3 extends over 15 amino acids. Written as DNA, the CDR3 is TGTGCCAGCAGCTTCCCCGGGACGGGAGACTACGAGCAGTACTTC. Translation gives CASSFPGTGDYEQYF.

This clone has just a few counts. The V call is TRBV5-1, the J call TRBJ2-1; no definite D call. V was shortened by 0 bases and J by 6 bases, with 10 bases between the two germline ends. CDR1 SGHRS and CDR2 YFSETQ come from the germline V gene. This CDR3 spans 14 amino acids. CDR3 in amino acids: CASSLASISNEQFF. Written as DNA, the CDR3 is TGCGCCAGCAGCTTGGCGAGTATAAGCAATGAGCAGTTCTTC.

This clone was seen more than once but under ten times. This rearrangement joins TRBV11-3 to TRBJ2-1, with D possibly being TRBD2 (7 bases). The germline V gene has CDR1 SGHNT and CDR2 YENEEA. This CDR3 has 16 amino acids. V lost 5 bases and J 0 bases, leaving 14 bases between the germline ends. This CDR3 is CASSGGGGGSYNEQFF. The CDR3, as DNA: TGTGCCAGCAGCGGGGGGGGCGGGGGCTCCTACAATGAGCAGTTCTTC.

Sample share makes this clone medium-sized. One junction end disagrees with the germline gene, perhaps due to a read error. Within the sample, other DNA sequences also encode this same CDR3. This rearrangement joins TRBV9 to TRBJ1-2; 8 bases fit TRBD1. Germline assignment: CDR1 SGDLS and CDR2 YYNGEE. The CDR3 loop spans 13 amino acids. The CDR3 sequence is CASSTRTGNFVFF. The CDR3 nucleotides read TGTGCCAGCAGCACCAGGACAGGGAATTTCGTCTTTTTC.

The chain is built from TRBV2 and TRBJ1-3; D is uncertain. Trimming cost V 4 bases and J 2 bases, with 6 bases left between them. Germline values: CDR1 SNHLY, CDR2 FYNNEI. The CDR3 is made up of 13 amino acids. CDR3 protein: CASSAEAGNTIYF. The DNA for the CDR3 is TGTGCCAGCAGTGCTGAGGCTGGAAACACCATATATTTT.